Sequencing of this TCR beta chain was carried out in a study of blood T cell repertoires in COVID-19. V was trimmed by 7 bases and J by 6 bases, leaving 14 bases between them. The CDR3 is 13 residues long. CDR1 is MDHEN, CDR2 SYDVKM, per germline. Produced via immunoSEQ multiplex PCR; TCRdb's table is partial and in-frame only. The sample yields roughly 86,000 clones, roughly 86% seen once. The rearrangement joins TRBV28 to TRBJ2-3; D is possibly TRBD1 (6 bases). What was sequenced was peripheral blood. The receptor's source is a middle-aged man with active or convalescent COVID-19. CDR3 DNA: TGTGCCAGCAACAAAGGGGGTTGGGATACGCAGTATTTT. Translated: CASNKGGWDTQYF.